This T cell receptor (beta chain) was sequenced in a study of blood T cell repertoires in COVID-19. Across the whole study: Italy, Spain and the United States were the sources of the convalescent and acute COVID-19 samples. T cells, B-cell-depleted T cells, or PBMCs provided the cDNA or gDNA that served as material.

Assay: immunoSEQ multiplex PCR; the TCRdb copy retains only in-frame clones and omits some. The sample includes under 150,000 clones, around 77% of them seen just once. The CDR3 is 12 amino acids. Germline CDR1 reads SGHRS; CDR2 reads YFSETQ. Trimming pared 1 base from V and 7 bases from J, leaving 6 bases between. The chain carries TRBV5-1 and TRBJ2-1; D is unclear. The TCR comes from a human donor in a cohort sampled during active COVID-19. Material for sequencing was peripheral blood. The CDR3 is CASSLSRNEQFF. The CDR3 region has the DNA TGCGCCAGCAGCTTGAGCCGAAATGAGCAGTTCTTC.